There are many counts of the clone carrying this TCR beta chain. Germline V gives CDR1 LNHNV, CDR2 YYDKDF (reference sequence). The CDR3 totals 14 residues. The V end lost 1 base, the J end lost 4 bases, and 10 bases lay between the germline ends. Diagnosis of hyperthyroidism was new in patients aged 18 to 65, and its duration was under 2 months. The PBMCs had their origin in 7.5 to 10 ml of fresh peripheral blood. This sample stems from a study of T cells in Graves' hyperthyroidism and ophthalmopathy. It was RNA transcripts that yielded the amplified TCR beta CDR3 regions. TCR CDR3 underwent first-round RT-PCR with the HTBI primer set. TCRdb re-called the multiplex PCR reads with MiXCR, one entry per CDR3 protein. Among under 750,000 distinct CDR3 sequences, 18% were seen once, and the ten largest hold over 15%.

The chain links TRBV15 to TRBJ1-1; D ambiguous. The TCR sequence derives from a woman aged 45-60 years with Graves' hyperthyroidism that later progressed to Graves' ophthalmopathy. The sequenced material came from blood. The CDR3, as DNA: TGTGCCACCAGCAGAGGGTCATTGAGCACTGAAGCTTTCTTT. It translates to CATSRGSLSTEAFF.